The clone carrying this TCR beta chain was detected ten times or more. Antigen unknown. This specimen comes from a study of T cells in Graves' hyperthyroidism and ophthalmopathy. Study-level information: It was at initial diagnosis, before any treatment, that peripheral blood was collected. Findings of the study overall: Blood also contained most expanded thyroid clonotypes above 0.001.

Each ophthalmopathy patient scored at least 3 on the Clinical Activity Score and at least 4 on NOSPECS grade, with duration under 3 months. The study based diagnoses on clinical symptoms, serum thyroxine and TRAb, thyroid ultrasound and orbital computed tomography. CDR3 size: 14 residues. Germline loops: CDR1 MDHEN, CDR2 SYDVKM. After removal of 6 bases from V and 5 bases from J, the junction contained 9 bases not matched to a gene. From RNA transcripts, TCR beta CDR3 regions were amplified. First-round RT-PCR of the TCR CDR3 relied on the HTBI primer set. In TCRdb, the multiplex PCR reads were re-called with MiXCR into one record per CDR3 protein. This table holds hundreds of thousands of distinct CDR3 sequences, more than 14% found once.

The TCR comes from a woman aged 45-60 years with Graves' ophthalmopathy. Source material: blood. The chain is built from TRBV28 and TRBJ2-5; TRBD2 matches 7 bases. Here the CDR3 reads CASRGGRADETQYF. Here the CDR3 DNA reads TGTGCCAGCAGGGGTGGGAGGGCCGACGAGACCCAGTACTTC.